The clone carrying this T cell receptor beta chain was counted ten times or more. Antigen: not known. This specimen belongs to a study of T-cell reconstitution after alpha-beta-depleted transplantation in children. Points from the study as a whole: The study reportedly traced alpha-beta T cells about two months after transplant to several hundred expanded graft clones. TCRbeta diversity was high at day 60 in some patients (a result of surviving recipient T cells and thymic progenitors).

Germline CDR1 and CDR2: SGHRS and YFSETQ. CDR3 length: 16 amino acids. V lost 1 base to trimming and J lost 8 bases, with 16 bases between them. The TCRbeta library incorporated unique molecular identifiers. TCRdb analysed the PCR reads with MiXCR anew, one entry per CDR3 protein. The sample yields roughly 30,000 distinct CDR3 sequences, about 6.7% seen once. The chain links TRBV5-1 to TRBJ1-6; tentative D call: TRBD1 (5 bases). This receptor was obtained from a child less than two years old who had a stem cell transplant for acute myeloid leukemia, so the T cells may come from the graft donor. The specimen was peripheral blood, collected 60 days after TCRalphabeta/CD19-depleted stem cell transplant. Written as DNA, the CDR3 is TGCGCCAGCAGCTTGTCGACAGTCGAATTTTATTCACCCCTCCACTTT. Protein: CASSLSTVEFYSPLHF.